The following is a TCR beta chain sequence with its context. Additional DNA sequences in this sample encode the identical CDR3. This was a deep-level run. Genomic DNA of every subset was divided equally among multiple immunoSEQ plates. Here immunoSEQ multiplex PCR was the method, and the copy in TCRdb shows in-frame clones only, minus some. The sample includes roughly 1,800,000 clones, about 95% seen only once; the top ten take less than 1.5%. These data belong to a study of shared clonotypes between healthy human individuals. Naive CD8 cells lacked CD45RO, underwent positive selection for CCR7 and left out terminally differentiated effector memory CD45RA+ cells. All the donors were Caucasian adults who lived in Nashville, Tennessee. Material: naive CD8+ T cells sorted from blood. The origin of this receptor is a man between 18 and 29 years old in good health.

In nucleotides, the CDR3 is TGTGCCAGCAGTCTCGGGAATGAGCAGTTCTTC. It encodes CASSLGNEQFF. V gene TRBV28 combines with J gene TRBJ2-1; D unclear. V was clipped by 5 bases and J by 7 bases, with 6 bases between them. The CDR3 totals 11 residues. Looked up from germline, CDR1 is MDHEN and CDR2 is SYDVKM.